The 6 T cell receptor beta chains given below trace back to one sample, sequenced in a study of regulatory T cells in long-lasting Graves disease. Sample time point: persistent/refractory GD, antithyroid drugs over 5 years with positive TRAb. The TCR library was prepared using RNA isolated from PBMCs. Libraries of TCR beta came from iRepertoire HTBI primers plus Arm-PCR of CDR3 regions. TCRdb used MiXCR to reprocess the multiplex PCR reads, holding one entry per CDR3 protein. The data show roughly 500,000 distinct CDR3 sequences, roughly 21% seen once. Sequencing was performed on peripheral blood mononuclear cells (PBMCs), taken when the disease was refractory, from a patient treated with antithyroid drugs. The source of these receptors is a female donor with Graves disease.

The chain employs TRBV19 and TRBJ1-2; D is unresolved. This CDR3 contains 16 residues. Trimming took 4 bases from V and 3 from J, leaving 18 bases between them. CDR1 and CDR2 (germline): LNHDA, SQIVND (reference sequence). Here the CDR3 reads CASSKWAEPRDYGYTF. CDR3 DNA sequence: TGTGCCAGTAGTAAATGGGCGGAGCCGCGGGACTATGGCTACACCTTC. Based on the CDR3 plus reference TRBV19 and TRBJ1-2, the full variable domain is DGGITQSPKYLFRKEGQNVTLSCEQNLNHDAMYWYRQDPGQGLRLIYYSQIVNDFQKGDIAEGYSVSREKKESFPLTVTSAQKNPTAFYLCASSKWAEPRDYGYTFGSGTRLTVV.

The chain uses TRBV10-3 and TRBJ2-7; 9 nucleotides align to TRBD2. With 0 bases clipped from V and 2 bases from J, the junction kept 5 bases outside the gene matches. This CDR3 has 16 amino acids. Germline CDR1 is ENHRY and CDR2 is SYGVKD. Written as DNA, the CDR3 is TGTGCCATCAGTGAGTCGATTTCTAGCGGGACCTACGAGCAGTACTTC. Its protein is CAISESISSGTYEQYF.

The sample holds a few counts of this clonotype. The genes are TRBV18 and TRBJ2-5, with D tentatively TRBD1 or TRBD2 (5 bases each). Germline V gene sequence: CDR1 KGHSH, CDR2 LQKENI. The CDR3 covers 16 residues. The V gene lost 4 bases and the J gene lost 3 bases, with 18 bases spanning the gap. Here the CDR3 DNA reads TGTGCCAGCTCACGTGGGCAGGGACCCCCAGAAGAGACCCAGTACTTC. Protein: CASSRGQGPPEETQYF.

This clonotype was detected only a few times. This chain links TRBV29-1 with TRBJ1-1, with a possible D match to TRBD1 (6 bases). The CDR3 extends over 13 amino acids. From germline, CDR1 is SQVTM and CDR2 ANQGSEA. V lost 7 bases and J 3 bases, leaving 15 bases between the germline ends. CDR3 nucleotide sequence: TGCAGCGCCGCGAAAGGGGGGTACACTGAAGCTTTCTTT. It yields the protein CSAAKGGYTEAFF.

This clonotype was observed many times. The CDR3 is CASSPLPTFSYEQYF. DNA for the CDR3: TGTGCCAGCAGCCCCCTCCCGACCTTCTCCTACGAGCAGTACTTC. The chain is built from TRBV7-9 and TRBJ2-7; unclear D gene. Trimming shortened V by 5 bases and J by 0 bases, and 14 bases separated the two germline ends. The CDR3 consists of 15 residues. Germline values: CDR1 SEHNR, CDR2 FQNEAQ (reference sequence).

V and J are TRBV9 and TRBJ1-1; D gene unclear. CDR3 length: 13 amino acids. CDR1 is SGDLS, CDR2 YYNGEE, per germline. Trimming stripped 4 bases from V and 4 bases from J, with 11 bases between. The chain's CDR3 is CASSQVEFTEAFF. CDR3 sequence (DNA): TGTGCCAGCAGCCAGGTCGAGTTCACTGAAGCTTTCTTT.